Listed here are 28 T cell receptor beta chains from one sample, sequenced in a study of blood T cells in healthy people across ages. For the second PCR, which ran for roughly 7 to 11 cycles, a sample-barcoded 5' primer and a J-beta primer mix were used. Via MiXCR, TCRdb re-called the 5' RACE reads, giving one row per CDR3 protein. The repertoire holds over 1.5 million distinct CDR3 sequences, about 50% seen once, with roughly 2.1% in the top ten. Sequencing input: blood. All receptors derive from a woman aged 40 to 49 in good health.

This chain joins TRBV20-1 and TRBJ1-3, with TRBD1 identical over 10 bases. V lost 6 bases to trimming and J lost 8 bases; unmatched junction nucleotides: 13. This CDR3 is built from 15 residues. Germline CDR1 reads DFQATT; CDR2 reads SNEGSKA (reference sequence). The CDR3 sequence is CSALDRGRLMDTIYF. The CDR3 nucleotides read TGCAGTGCCTTAGACAGGGGGCGACTTATGGACACCATATATTTT.

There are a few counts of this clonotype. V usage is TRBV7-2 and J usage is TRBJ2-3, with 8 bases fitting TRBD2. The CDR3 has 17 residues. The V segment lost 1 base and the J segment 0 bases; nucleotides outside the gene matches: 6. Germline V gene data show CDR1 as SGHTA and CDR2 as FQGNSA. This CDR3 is CASSLVPRGDSTDTQYF. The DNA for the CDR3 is TGTGCCAGCAGCTTAGTTCCGCGGGGGGATAGCACAGATACGCAGTATTTT.

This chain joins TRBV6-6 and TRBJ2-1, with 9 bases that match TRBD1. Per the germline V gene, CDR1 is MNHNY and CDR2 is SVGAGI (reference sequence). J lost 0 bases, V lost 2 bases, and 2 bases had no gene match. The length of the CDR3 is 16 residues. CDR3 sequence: CASSYGGQGSYNEQFF. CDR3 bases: TGTGCCAGCAGTTACGGGGGACAGGGCTCCTACAATGAGCAGTTCTTC.

CDR3 in DNA: TGTGCCAGCAAACTGAACAGGGGGGTGGGTGAAAAACTGTTTTTT. This codes for CASKLNRGVGEKLFF. The rearrangement uses TRBV27 and TRBJ1-4, with TRBD1 identical over 8 bases. The germline CDR1 and CDR2 sequences are MNHEY and SMNVEV (reference sequence). This CDR3 region has 15 residues. J gave up 7 bases and V 7 bases, and 11 bases lay outside the gene matches.

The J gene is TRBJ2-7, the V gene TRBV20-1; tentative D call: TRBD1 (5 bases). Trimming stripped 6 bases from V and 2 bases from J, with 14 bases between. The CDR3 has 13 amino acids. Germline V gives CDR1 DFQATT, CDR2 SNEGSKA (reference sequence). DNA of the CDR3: TGCAGTGCCAGATCGGACATTACCTACGAGCAGTACTTC. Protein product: CSARSDITYEQYF.

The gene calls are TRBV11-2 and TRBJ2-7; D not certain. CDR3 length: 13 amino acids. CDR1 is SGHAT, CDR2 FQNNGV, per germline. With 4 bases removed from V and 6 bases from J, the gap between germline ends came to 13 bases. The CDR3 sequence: CASSYDWASEQYF. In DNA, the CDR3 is TGTGCCAGCAGCTACGATTGGGCTTCCGAGCAGTACTTC.

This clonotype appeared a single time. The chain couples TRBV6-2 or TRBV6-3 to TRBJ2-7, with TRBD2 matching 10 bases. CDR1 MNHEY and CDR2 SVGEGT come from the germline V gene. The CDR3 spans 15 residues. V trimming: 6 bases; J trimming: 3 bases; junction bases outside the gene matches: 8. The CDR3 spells CASSPLAGEIYEQYF. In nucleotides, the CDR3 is TGTGCCAGCAGCCCTCTAGCGGGAGAAATCTACGAGCAGTACTTC.

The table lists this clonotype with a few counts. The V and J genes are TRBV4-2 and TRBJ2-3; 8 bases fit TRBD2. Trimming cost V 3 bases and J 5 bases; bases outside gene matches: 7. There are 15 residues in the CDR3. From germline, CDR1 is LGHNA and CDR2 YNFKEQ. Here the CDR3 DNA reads TGTGCCAGCAGCCAGTCAGCGGGGGCGGGAGATACGCAGTATTTT. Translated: CASSQSAGAGDTQYF.

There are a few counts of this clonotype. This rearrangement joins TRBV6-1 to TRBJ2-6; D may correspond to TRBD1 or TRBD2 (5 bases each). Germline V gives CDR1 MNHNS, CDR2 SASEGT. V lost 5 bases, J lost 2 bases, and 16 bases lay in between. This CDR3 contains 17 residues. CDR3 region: CASSLSGTQAGANVLTF. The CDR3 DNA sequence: TGTGCCAGCAGTCTATCCGGGACCCAAGCTGGGGCCAACGTCCTGACTTTC.

CDR3 in DNA: TGTGCCAGCAGTTTATACCCAGCGGGGAGCCATTACAATGAGCAGTTCTTC. Amino acid sequence: CASSLYPAGSHYNEQFF. V is TRBV27 and J is TRBJ2-1; 7 bases are a match to TRBD2. Germline V gene data show CDR1 as MNHEY and CDR2 as SMNVEV (reference sequence). The ends lost 1 base at V and 4 bases at J; junction bases unmatched: 10. The CDR3 extends over 17 amino acids.

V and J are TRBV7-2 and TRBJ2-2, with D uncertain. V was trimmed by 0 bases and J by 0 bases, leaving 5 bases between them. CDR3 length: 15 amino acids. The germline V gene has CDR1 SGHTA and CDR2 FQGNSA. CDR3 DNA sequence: TGTGCCAGCAGCTTAGCGCCAACGAACACCGGGGAGCTGTTTTTT. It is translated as CASSLAPTNTGELFF.

As DNA, the CDR3 is TGTGCCAGCAGCACTCACTCTTATACGCAGTATTTT. Translated: CASSTHSYTQYF. The gene calls are TRBV7-2 and TRBJ2-3, with D hard to call. V was clipped by 5 bases and J by 7 bases, with 10 bases between them. The CDR3 is made up of 12 amino acids. Germline V gene data show CDR1 as SGHTA and CDR2 as FQGNSA.

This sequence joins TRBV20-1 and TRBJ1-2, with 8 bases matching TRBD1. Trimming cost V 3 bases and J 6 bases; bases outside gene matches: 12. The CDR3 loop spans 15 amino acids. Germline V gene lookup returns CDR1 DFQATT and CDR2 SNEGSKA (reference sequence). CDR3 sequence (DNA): TGCAGTGCTAGTAGGCTAGGGCAGGGGGCGGATGGCTACACCTTC. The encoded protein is CSASRLGQGADGYTF.

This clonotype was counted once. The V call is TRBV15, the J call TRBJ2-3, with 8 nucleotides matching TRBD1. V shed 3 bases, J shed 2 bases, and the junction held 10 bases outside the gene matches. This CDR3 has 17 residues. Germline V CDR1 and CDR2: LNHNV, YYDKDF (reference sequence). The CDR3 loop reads CATSSGDRGWTTDTQYF. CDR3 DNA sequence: TGTGCCACCAGCAGTGGCGACAGGGGATGGACCACAGATACGCAGTATTTT.

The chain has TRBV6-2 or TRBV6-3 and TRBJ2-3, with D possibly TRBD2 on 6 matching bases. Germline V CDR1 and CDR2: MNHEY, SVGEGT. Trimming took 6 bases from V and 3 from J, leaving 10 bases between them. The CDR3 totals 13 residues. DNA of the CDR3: TGTGCCAGCAGGCACGGGACTACAGATACGCAGTATTTT. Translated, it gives CASRHGTTDTQYF.

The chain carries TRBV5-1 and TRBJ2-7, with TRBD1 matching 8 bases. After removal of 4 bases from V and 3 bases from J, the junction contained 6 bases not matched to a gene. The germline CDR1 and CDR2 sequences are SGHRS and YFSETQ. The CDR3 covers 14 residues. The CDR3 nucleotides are TGCGCCAGCAGCACGGACAGGGAGGTCTACGAGCAGTACTTC. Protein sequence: CASSTDREVYEQYF. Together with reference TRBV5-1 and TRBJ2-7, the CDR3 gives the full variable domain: KAGVTQTPRYLIKTRGQQVTLSCSPISGHRSVSWYQQTPGQGLQFLFEYFSETQRNKGNFPGRFSGRQFSNSRSEMNVSTLELGDSALYLCASSTDREVYEQYFGPGTRLTVT.

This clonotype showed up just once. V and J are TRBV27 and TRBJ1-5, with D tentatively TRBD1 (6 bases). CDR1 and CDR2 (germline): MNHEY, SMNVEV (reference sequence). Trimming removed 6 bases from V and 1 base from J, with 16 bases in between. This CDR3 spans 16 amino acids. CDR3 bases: TGTGCCAGCAGAAATGCAGGGACAAAAAGCAATCAGCCCCAGCATTTT. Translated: CASRNAGTKSNQPQHF.

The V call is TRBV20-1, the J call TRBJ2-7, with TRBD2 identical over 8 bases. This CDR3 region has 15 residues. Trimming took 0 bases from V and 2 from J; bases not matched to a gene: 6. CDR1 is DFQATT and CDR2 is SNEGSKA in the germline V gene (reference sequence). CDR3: CSAREMPGGAYEQYF. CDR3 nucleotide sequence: TGCAGTGCTAGAGAAATGCCCGGGGGGGCCTACGAGCAGTACTTC.

Here the CDR3 DNA reads TGTGCCAGCAGAGGACAGGGGGGATTGAATGAGCAGTTCTTC. It yields the protein CASRGQGGLNEQFF. The chain carries TRBV6-5 and TRBJ2-1; 10 positions match TRBD1. Germline CDR1 and CDR2: MNHEY and SVGAGI. The V and J ends lost 6 bases and 7 bases, in that order; junction bases with no gene match: 6. This CDR3 contains 14 residues.

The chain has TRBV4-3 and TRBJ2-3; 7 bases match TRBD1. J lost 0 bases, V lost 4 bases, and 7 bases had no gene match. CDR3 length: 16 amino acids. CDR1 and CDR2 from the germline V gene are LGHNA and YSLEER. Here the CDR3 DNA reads TGCGCCAGCAGCCCCGACAGGGACCTTAGCACAGATACGCAGTATTTT. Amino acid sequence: CASSPDRDLSTDTQYF.

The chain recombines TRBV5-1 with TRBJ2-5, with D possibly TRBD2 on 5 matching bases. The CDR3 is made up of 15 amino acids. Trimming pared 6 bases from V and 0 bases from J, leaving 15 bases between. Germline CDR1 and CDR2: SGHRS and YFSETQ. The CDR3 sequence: CASKVGGEHQETQYF. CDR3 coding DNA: TGCGCCAGCAAGGTCGGAGGAGAACACCAAGAGACCCAGTACTTC.

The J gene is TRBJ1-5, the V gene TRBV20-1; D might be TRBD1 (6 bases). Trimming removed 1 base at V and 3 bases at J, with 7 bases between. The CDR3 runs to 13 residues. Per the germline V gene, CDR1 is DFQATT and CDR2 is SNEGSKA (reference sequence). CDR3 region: CSARGDTNQPQHF. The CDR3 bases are TGCAGTGCTAGAGGGGACACCAATCAGCCCCAGCATTTT.

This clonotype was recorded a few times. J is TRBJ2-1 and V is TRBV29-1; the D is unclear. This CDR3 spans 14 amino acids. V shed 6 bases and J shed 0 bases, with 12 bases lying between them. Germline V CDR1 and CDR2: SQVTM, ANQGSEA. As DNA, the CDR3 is TGCAGCGTCCCAGGCGGCAGCTCCTACAATGAGCAGTTCTTC. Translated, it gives CSVPGGSSYNEQFF.

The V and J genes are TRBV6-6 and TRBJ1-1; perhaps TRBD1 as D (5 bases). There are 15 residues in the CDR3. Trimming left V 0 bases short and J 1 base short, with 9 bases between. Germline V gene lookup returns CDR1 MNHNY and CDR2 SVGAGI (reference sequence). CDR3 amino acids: CASSYSRQSNTEAFF. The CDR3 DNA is TGTGCCAGCAGTTACTCGCGACAGTCGAACACTGAAGCTTTCTTT.

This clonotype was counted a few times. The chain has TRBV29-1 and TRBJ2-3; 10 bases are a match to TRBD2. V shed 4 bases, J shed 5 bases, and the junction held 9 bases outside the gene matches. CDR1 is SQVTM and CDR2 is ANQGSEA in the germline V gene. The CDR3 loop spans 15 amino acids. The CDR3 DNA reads TGCAGCGTTGTCTCGAGCGGGGGGGTGGGAGATACGCAGTATTTT. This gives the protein CSVVSSGGVGDTQYF.

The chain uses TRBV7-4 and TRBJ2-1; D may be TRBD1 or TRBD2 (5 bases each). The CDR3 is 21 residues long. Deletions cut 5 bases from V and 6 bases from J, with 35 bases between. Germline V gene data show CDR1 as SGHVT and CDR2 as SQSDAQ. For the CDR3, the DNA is TGTGCCAGCAGCCAGGGACGGGGTCATCTTACTAGACTGTTTAGTCCCAATGAGCAGTTCTTC. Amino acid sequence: CASSQGRGHLTRLFSPNEQFF.

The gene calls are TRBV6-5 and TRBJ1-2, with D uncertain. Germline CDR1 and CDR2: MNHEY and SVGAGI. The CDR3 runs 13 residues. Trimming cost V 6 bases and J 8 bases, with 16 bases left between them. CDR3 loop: CASSPLGQEGYTF. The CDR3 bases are TGTGCCAGCAGCCCCCTTGGGCAGGAAGGCTACACCTTC.

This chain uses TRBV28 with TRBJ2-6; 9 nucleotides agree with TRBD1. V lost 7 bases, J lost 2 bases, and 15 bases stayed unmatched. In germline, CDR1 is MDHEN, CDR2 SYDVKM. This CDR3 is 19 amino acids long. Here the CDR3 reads CASTSYTGGALPGANVLTF. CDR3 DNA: TGTGCCAGCACTTCGTATACAGGGGGCGCTTTGCCTGGGGCCAACGTCCTGACTTTC.